The source of this T cell receptor beta chain is a study of cytomegalovirus exposure and HLA in healthy donors. Findings of the study overall: Through in vitro validation, three CMV-associated chains were shown to be specific for CMV antigens. The number of N-insertions in an Asian-associated ancestry cluster was reportedly below the roughly 670-donor mean in a later analysis.

Use of 60 Vbeta and 13 Jbeta primers characterized the PCR. Here immunoSEQ multiplex PCR was the method, and the copy in TCRdb shows in-frame clones only, minus some. The sample includes 150,000 to 200,000 clones, approximately 84% of them seen just once. CDR1 MNHEY and CDR2 SVGAGI come from the germline V gene. The CDR3 is 15 amino acids. The ends lost 5 bases at V and 4 bases at J; junction bases unmatched: 6. As to this clone: Its antigen is unidentified.

The TCR was taken from a boy between 10 and 17 years old in good health and CMV-seronegative. The sample consisted of PBMCs. The chain joins TRBV6-5 to TRBJ2-1, with TRBD1 matching 9 bases. The CDR3 is CASSRTGGAYNEQFF. The DNA for the CDR3 is TGTGCCAGCAGTCGTACAGGGGGCGCTTACAATGAGCAGTTCTTC.